Included here is one TCR beta chain sequence, with context. Its target is unknown. The sample originates from a study of cytomegalovirus exposure and HLA in healthy donors. Overall study results and limits: Excluded were some V segments that proved indistinguishable, including TRBV6-2 and TRBV6-3. TCR association rates varied by HLA locus in a later analysis, with DRB1 highest and HLA-C lowest.

PCR involved 60 Vbeta and 13 Jbeta primers. TCRdb's copy holds only in-frame clones and misses some; the assay was immunoSEQ multiplex PCR. The sample holds just under 150,000 clones, roughly 76% seen once. The CDR3 sequence is 15 residues long. CDR1 MDHEN and CDR2 SYDVKM come from the germline V gene. Germline trimming cut 6 bases from V and 0 bases from J; bases unmatched to any gene: 5. Sequencing was carried out using PBMCs. The genes are TRBV28 and TRBJ2-1; 7 bases are shared with TRBD1. The TCR was taken from a woman between 25 and 40 years old in good health and CMV-seronegative. CDR3 bases: TGTGCCAGCAGGCCTACAGGGGACTCCTACAATGAGCAGTTCTTC. Translation: CASRPTGDSYNEQFF. Variable domain in full (rest from reference TRBV28 and TRBJ2-1): DVKVTQSSRYLVKRTGEKVFLECVQDMDHENMFWYRQDPGLGLRLIYFSYDVKMKEKGDIPEGYSVSREKKERFSLILESASTNQTSMYLCASRPTGDSYNEQFFGPGTRLTVL.